This T cell receptor (beta chain) emerged from a study of cytomegalovirus exposure and HLA in healthy donors. This clone was seen a few times. As yet, its antigen is unknown. The PCR contained 60 Vbeta and 13 Jbeta primers. Assay used: immunoSEQ multiplex PCR; TCRdb lists only in-frame clones, some missing. The table lists roughly 150,000 clones, just over 75% of them singletons, with approximately 1.5% in the top ten. Between the trimmed V and J ends, which lost 6 bases and 2 bases, there was a span of 7 bases. Germline V gene data show CDR1 as ENHRY and CDR2 as SYGVKD. The CDR3 consists of 12 residues. Study-level results: TRBV6-2, TRBV6-3 and some other V segments were excluded as indistinguishable.

The chain employs TRBV10-3 and TRBJ1-1, with D hard to call. Input material: PBMCs. This clonotype was obtained from a man aged 40-55 years in good health and CMV-seronegative. CDR3 amino acids: CAISMANTEAFF. DNA for the CDR3: TGTGCCATCAGCATGGCAAACACTGAAGCTTTCTTT.